These T cell receptor beta chains were read from a single sample in a study of Graves' ophthalmopathy and Graves' hyperthyroidism. MiXCR, run by TCRdb on the multiplex PCR reads, gives a single entry per CDR3 protein. The data show over a million distinct CDR3 sequences, around a third seen once. The sequencing sample was made of peripheral blood or thyroid tissue (not recorded which). The receptors were gathered from an adult man with Graves' hyperthyroidism. Both conserved end residues are part of each CDR3. D genes are given only for firm matches. Expanded clones are given a class, and other clones once, few, many or no size at all.

J gene | D gene | V gene | clone size | CDR3 DNA | CDR3 protein
TRBJ1-3 | . | TRBV5-1 | many | TGCGCCAGCAGCTTGGAACAGGCTTCTGGAAACACCATATATTTT | CASSLEQASGNTIYF
TRBJ1-2 | TRBD1 | TRBV25-1 | . | TGTGCCAGCAGTGAATATGGGACAGTAGATCCCTATGGCTACACCTTC | CASSEYGTVDPYGYTF
TRBJ2-5 | TRBD1 | TRBV2 | . | TGTGCCAGCTGGACAGGCGAAGAGACCCAGTACTTC | CASWTGEETQYF
TRBJ1-3 | . | TRBV11-2 | many | TGTGCCAGCAGCGTGACAGCTGGAAACACCATATATTTT | CASSVTAGNTIYF
TRBJ2-7 | . | TRBV6-5 | few | TGTGCCAGCAGTTACTGGGGAAGGAGGGCCTACGAGCAGTACTTC | CASSYWGRRAYEQYF
TRBJ2-7 | . | TRBV19 | many | TGTGCCAGTAGTACCCGGACAGTAACCTACGAGCAGTACTTC | CASSTRTVTYEQYF
TRBJ2-2 | . | TRBV29-1 | . | TGCAGCGTCCGATGGGACATACTCACCGGGGAGCTGTTTTTT | CSVRWDILTGELFF
TRBJ2-7 | . | TRBV19 | . | TGTGCCAGTAGTGAATCCGGGAAGACCTACGAGCAGTACTTC | CASSESGKTYEQYF
TRBJ2-7 | TRBD2 | TRBV9 | few | TGTGCCAGCAGCCCGGGACTAGCGGGAGTCCTCCGCGACGAGCAGTACTTC | CASSPGLAGVLRDEQYF
TRBJ2-2 | . | TRBV19 | few | TGTTTAAAGGGGACCGGGGAGCTGTTTTTT | CLKGTGELFF
TRBJ2-7 | . | TRBV6-2/TRBV6-3 | . | TGTGCCAGCAGTTCACAGGGTGGAGGGGCCTACGAGCAGTACTTC | CASSSQGGGAYEQYF